The clone carrying this T cell receptor beta chain was seen only once. Here immunoSEQ multiplex PCR was the method, and the copy in TCRdb shows in-frame clones only, minus some. This sample has 98,000 or so clones, with 93% found just once. The data belong to a study of siplizumab effects on memory and regulatory T cells. The germline gives CDR1 MNHEY, CDR2 SVGAGI. The CDR3 has 14 residues. V trimming: 2 bases; J trimming: 4 bases; junction bases outside the gene matches: 4. The source material was Tregs sorted from blood. The J gene is TRBJ2-5, the V gene TRBV6-5, with TRBD2 matching 7 bases. The sequence was obtained from a human donor in good health. CDR3 loop: CASSYGEGRETQYF. DNA of the CDR3: TGTGCCAGCAGTTACGGGGAGGGGAGAGAGACCCAGTACTTC.